Presented here are 15 T cell receptor beta chains from one specimen sequenced in a study of blood T cell repertoires in COVID-19. Data came from immunoSEQ multiplex PCR; TCRdb stores just in-frame clones and leaves some out. Of 300,000 to 400,000 clones listed, approximately 88% are singletons. The sample was peripheral blood. These TCRs come from a woman in her twenties or thirties with COVID-19, enrolled during active disease.

The V call is TRBV28, the J call TRBJ2-2; 7 nucleotides match TRBD2. V shed 7 bases, J shed 1 base, and the junction held 18 bases outside the gene matches. CDR3 length: 19 amino acids. In germline, CDR1 is MDHEN, CDR2 SYDVKM. CDR3 sequence reads: CASNTLPPWAGENTGELFF. The DNA of the CDR3 is TGTGCCAGCAATACTTTACCCCCTTGGGCGGGGGAGAACACCGGGGAGCTGTTTTTT.

This clone has only a few counts. V gene TRBV5-6 combines with J gene TRBJ2-5, with a weak D call TRBD2 (6 bases). The V gene's germline CDR1 is SGHDT and CDR2 YYEEEE. The CDR3 loop spans 13 amino acids. Between the trimmed V and J ends, which lost 4 bases and 5 bases, there was a span of 12 bases. The CDR3 coding sequence is TGTGCCAGCAGCGAGGGACTTGGCGAGACCCAGTACTTC. This codes for CASSEGLGETQYF.

Only a few counts were recorded for this clone. The chain has TRBV7-8 and TRBJ2-2; maybe TRBD1 (6 bases). The germline V gene has CDR1 SGHVS and CDR2 FQNEAQ. CDR3 size: 16 residues. Trimming left V 5 bases short and J 7 bases short, with 20 bases between. The CDR3 DNA sequence: TGTGCCAGCAGCAGAACAGGGTACCTGACGGGCGGGGAGCTGTTTTTT. It encodes CASSRTGYLTGGELFF. The variable domain in full, with the rest retrieved from reference TRBV7-8 and TRBJ2-2, is GAGVSQSPRYKVAKRGQDVALRCDPISGHVSLFWYQQALGQGPEFLTYFQNEAQLDKSGLPSDRFFAERPEGSVSTLKIQRTQQEDSAVYLCASSRTGYLTGGELFFGEGSRLTVL.

A few counts support this clone. This specimen includes other DNA sequences encoding the same CDR3. The V gene is TRBV18, the J gene TRBJ2-7; 7 bases match TRBD1. In germline, CDR1 is KGHSH, CDR2 LQKENI. CDR3 length: 13 residues. The V and J ends lost 1 base and 5 bases, in that order; junction bases with no gene match: 2. The DNA for the CDR3 is TGTGCCAGCTCACCACAGGGGGCTAACGAGCAGTACTTC. It codes for CASSPQGANEQYF.

This clone showed up just once. The chain combines TRBV7-9 with TRBJ2-5, with TRBD2 matching 7 bases. Germline V gene sequence: CDR1 SEHNR, CDR2 FQNEAQ (reference sequence). With 6 bases clipped from V and 3 bases from J, the junction kept 7 bases outside the gene matches. There are 14 residues in the CDR3. The CDR3 coding sequence is TGTGCCAGCAGTTCCCGGGAGGTTGAAGAGACCCAGTACTTC. Translated, it gives CASSSREVEETQYF. The variable domain in full, completed from reference TRBV7-9 and TRBJ2-5, reads DTGVSQNPRHKITKRGQNVTFRCDPISEHNRLYWYRQTLGQGPEFLTYFQNEAQLEKSRLLSDRFSAERPKGSFSTLEIQRTEQGDSAMYLCASSSREVEETQYFGPGTRLLVL.

This chain joins TRBV6-5 and TRBJ1-2, with TRBD1 matching 9 bases. CDR1 MNHEY and CDR2 SVGAGI come from the germline V gene. The CDR3 contains 14 residues. J lost 11 bases, V lost 4 bases, and 11 bases had no gene match. The CDR3 loop is CASSSPGQGTEYTF. The DNA for the CDR3 is TGTGCCAGCAGTTCACCGGGACAGGGTACGGAGTACACCTTC.

The CDR3 here is CASSLGQGEVYEQYF. The CDR3 DNA is TGTGCCAGCAGCTTGGGACAGGGTGAGGTCTACGAGCAGTACTTC. The chain carries TRBV5-5 and TRBJ2-7; 7 nucleotides agree with TRBD1. Losses at the gene ends were 0 bases for V and 3 bases for J; bases not matched to a gene: 6. CDR3 size: 15 residues. Germline V gene sequence: CDR1 SGHKS, CDR2 YYEKEE (reference sequence).

The CDR3 loop is CASSPNPRGWSANEKLFF. CDR3 bases: TGTGCCAGCAGCCCAAACCCCAGGGGATGGTCGGCTAATGAAAAACTGTTTTTT. The chain joins TRBV7-2 to TRBJ1-4; tentatively, D is TRBD1 (6 bases). V was pared by 5 bases and J by 3 bases, with 22 bases between. CDR1 and CDR2 (germline): SGHTA, FQGNSA. This CDR3 region has 18 residues.

The table lists this clone with a count of one. The gene calls are TRBV3-1 (or the pseudogene TRBV3-2) and TRBJ1-1; 9 positions match TRBD1. Unmatched junction bases numbered 24, after V lost 0 bases and J lost 7 bases. The CDR3 extends over 21 amino acids. Germline V gives CDR1 LGHDT, CDR2 YNNKEL (reference sequence). For the CDR3, the DNA is TGTGCCAGCAGCCAAGAGGGGGCCCGGGACAGGGTTTCCCGACCAAGGTTTGAAGCTTTCTTT. This translates into CASSQEGARDRVSRPRFEAFF.

The chain links TRBV15 to TRBJ2-3, with 15 bases identical to TRBD2. Germline values: CDR1 LNHNV, CDR2 YYDKDF (reference sequence). The CDR3 sequence is 17 residues long. The V gene end was trimmed by 2 bases and the J gene end by 4 bases; junction bases not matched to a gene: 4. The CDR3 nucleotides are TGTGCCACCAGCAGATCCCGGACTAGCGGGAGGGCAGATACGCAGTATTTT. Its translation: CATSRSRTSGRADTQYF.

This clone appeared once. This chain connects TRBV5-1 to TRBJ2-4, with 10 bases that match TRBD2. The CDR3 totals 16 residues. Germline CDR1 is SGHRS and CDR2 is YFSETQ. With 0 bases clipped from V and 5 bases from J, the junction kept 5 bases outside the gene matches. The CDR3 coding sequence is TGCGCCAGCAGCTTGGTAGCGGGAGGTGCCGAAAACATTCAGTACTTC. It encodes CASSLVAGGAENIQYF.

This clone came up once. The rearrangement joins TRBV6-2 or TRBV6-3 to TRBJ2-1; 8 bases agree with TRBD2. Losses at the gene ends were 0 bases for V and 3 bases for J; bases not matched to a gene: 4. CDR1 is MNHEY, CDR2 SVGEGT, per germline. The CDR3 spans 16 residues. CDR3 protein: CASSYSGGGIYNEQFF. CDR3 nucleotides: TGTGCCAGCAGTTACTCCGGGGGGGGTATCTACAATGAGCAGTTCTTC.

There are a few counts of this clone. The chain uses TRBV5-1 and TRBJ1-3; D remains unclear. CDR1 is SGHRS, CDR2 YFSETQ, per germline. The CDR3 has 15 residues. V was pared by 4 bases and J by 6 bases, with 17 bases between. The CDR3 DNA follows: TGCGCCAGCAGCCTTTCAGCGCCCCGGCAAAACACCATATATTTT. As protein: CASSLSAPRQNTIYF.

The chain joins TRBV14 to TRBJ1-6; a weak D match, TRBD1 (6 bases). Germline CDR1 reads SGHDN; CDR2 reads FVKESK. CDR3 size: 17 residues. The ends were cut back, 1 base at V and 6 bases at J, with 16 bases in the middle. CDR3 loop: CASSQVPWTDRNSPLHF. The CDR3, as DNA: TGTGCCAGCAGCCAAGTGCCGTGGACAGACCGTAATTCACCCCTCCACTTT.

The chain employs TRBV5-6 and TRBJ2-7, with 11 bases identical to TRBD2. The CDR3 has 14 residues. Germline lookup yields CDR1 SGHDT and CDR2 YYEEEE. The junction had 4 bases not matched to a gene; V was cut back by 3 bases and J by 5 bases. In DNA form, the CDR3 reads TGTGCCAGCAGCTGGGGGACTAGCGGAGACGAGCAGTACGTC. Translated, it gives CASSWGTSGDEQYV.